This TCR beta chain was captured in a study of cytomegalovirus exposure and HLA in healthy donors. As regards this clone: Its cognate antigen is unknown.

CDR3 length: 20 amino acids. The germline V gene has CDR1 MDHEN and CDR2 SYDVKM. The V gene end was trimmed by 2 bases and the J gene end by 0 bases; junction bases not matched to a gene: 16. Whole-study findings and limits: There were 160 or so TCR beta chains listed as cytomegalovirus-associated. The tendency of first-cohort TCR clusters to co-occur in the roughly 130 validation repertoires was the finding of a later analysis.

Libraries were prepared by immunoSEQ multiplex PCR; TCRdb keeps only in-frame clonotypes and omits some of them. The data contain 140,000 to 150,000 clones, roughly 90% of them singletons. V gene TRBV28 combines with J gene TRBJ2-4; 7 bases map to TRBD1. Input material: PBMCs. This sequence was found in a man aged 18 to 30 in good health and CMV-seropositive. The CDR3 spells CASSLSHLNRGNLAKNIQYF. In nucleotides, the CDR3 is TGTGCCAGCAGTTTAAGCCACCTGAACAGGGGCAATTTAGCCAAAAACATTCAGTACTTC.